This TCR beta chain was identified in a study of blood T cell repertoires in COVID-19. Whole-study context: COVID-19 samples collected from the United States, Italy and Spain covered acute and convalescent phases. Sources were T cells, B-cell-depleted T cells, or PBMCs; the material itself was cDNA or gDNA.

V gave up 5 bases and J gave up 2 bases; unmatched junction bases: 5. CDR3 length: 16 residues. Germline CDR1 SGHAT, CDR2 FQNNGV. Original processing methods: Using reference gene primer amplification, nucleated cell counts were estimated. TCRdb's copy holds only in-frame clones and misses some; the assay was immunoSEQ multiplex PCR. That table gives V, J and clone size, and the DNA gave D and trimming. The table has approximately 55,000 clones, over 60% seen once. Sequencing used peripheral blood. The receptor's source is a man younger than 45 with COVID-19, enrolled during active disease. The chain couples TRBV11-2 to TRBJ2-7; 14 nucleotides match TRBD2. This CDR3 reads CASSLPGLAGAYEQYF. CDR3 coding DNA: TGTGCCAGCAGCCTCCCGGGACTAGCGGGAGCCTACGAGCAGTACTTC.